Listed below are T cell receptor beta chains from one sample, sequenced in a study of blood T cells in healthy people across ages. One entry per CDR3 protein, called by TCRdb with MiXCR from the 5' RACE reads. Of 750,000 to 1,000,000 distinct CDR3 sequences listed, under 35% are singletons. The same sample was also studied in work on T cells of mothers and their children.

The sample comprised blood. All receptors come from a woman aged 40 to 50 in good health. The CDR3 runs from the conserved cysteine through the conserved F or W. The D gene is left open where the match is weak. Clone size is shown for a subset of rows, as once, few, many or a class of expanded clone.

size	V	J	D	DNA	CDR3
many	TRBV7-9	TRBJ2-1	.	TGTGCCAGCAGCTTAGCGGAAAGGGGCGTAAGGTACAATGAGCAGTTCTTC	CASSLAERGVRYNEQFF
.	TRBV5-1	TRBJ2-7	.	TGCGCCAGCAGCTTGCAGGACACCTCCTACAATGAGCAGTACTTC	CASSLQDTSYNEQYF
.	TRBV11-2	TRBJ2-4	TRBD1	TGTGCCAGCAGCGGGACAGGATACGTGCAGTACTTC	CASSGTGYVQYF
few	TRBV5-1	TRBJ1-6	TRBD1	TGCGCCAGCAGCGTACGACAGGGGGCCGTACCCCTCCACTTT	CASSVRQGAVPLHF
.	TRBV6-1	TRBJ1-2	.	TGTGCCAGCAGTGAAGGGGCAGTATATTATGGCTACACCTTC	CASSEGAVYYGYTF
.	TRBV24-1	TRBJ1-1	.	TGTGCCACCAGTTCCGGGGAGGCAAGAGGAACTGAAGCTTTCTTT	CATSSGEARGTEAFF
.	TRBV5-1	TRBJ2-7	.	TGCGCCAGCAGCCCCCAGAGGATGTGGCACAAATCCTACGAGCAGTACTTC	CASSPQRMWHKSYEQYF
many	TRBV4-1	TRBJ2-7	TRBD2	TGCGCCAGCAGCCAAACCCCCTTAGCGGGGGTCTACGAGCAGTACTTC	CASSQTPLAGVYEQYF
few	TRBV7-2	TRBJ1-2	TRBD1	TGTGCCAGCAGCCCGGAGACAGGGGGCGTAAGCTATGGCTACACCTTC	CASSPETGGVSYGYTF
.	TRBV6-5	TRBJ2-3	.	TGTGCCAGTCGGACGCGGGATACGCAGTATTTT	CASRTRDTQYF
few	TRBV30	TRBJ1-5	.	TGTGCCTGGAGTGGACAGGGCAATCAGCCCCAGCATTTT	CAWSGQGNQPQHF
.	TRBV28	TRBJ2-7	.	TGTGCCAACAACTTCCGCCGGACGGTGTACGAGCAGTACTTC	CANNFRRTVYEQYF
.	TRBV19	TRBJ1-5	.	TGTGCCAGTAGTAGGTGGGGGACTAATCAGCCCCAGCATTTT	CASSRWGTNQPQHF
.	TRBV2	TRBJ2-1	.	TGTGCCAGCAGTGAAGTGGTAAAGGGGGATGAGCAGTTCTTC	CASSEVVKGDEQFF
few	TRBV7-9	TRBJ1-2	TRBD1	TGTGCCAGCAGCTACGACAGGGTTCATGGCTACACCTTC	CASSYDRVHGYTF
.	TRBV10-3	TRBJ2-1	.	TGTGCCATCAGTGAAAGGGAGGGGGCCTACAATGAGCAGTTCTTC	CAISEREGAYNEQFF
many	TRBV12-3/TRBV12-4	TRBJ2-7	TRBD1	TGTGCCAGCAGTCCGCCGAGTGGGACAGGTCGGAACTACGAGCAGTACTTC	CASSPPSGTGRNYEQYF
few	TRBV15	TRBJ1-6	TRBD1	TGTGCCACCAGCAGAGATATAGGGACAGGAAACTCACCCCTCCACTTT	CATSRDIGTGNSPLHF
.	TRBV2	TRBJ1-4	.	TGTGCCGGATGCCCAGCAACTAATGAAAAACTGTTTTTT	CAGCPATNEKLFF
once	TRBV7-2	TRBJ1-2	.	TGTGCCAGCAGCTTAGGGGGCAGTTTCTATGGCTACACCTTC	CASSLGGSFYGYTF
many	TRBV6-5	TRBJ2-7	.	TGTGCCAGCAGTTACGGAGGCCCCTACGAGCAGTACTTC	CASSYGGPYEQYF
.	TRBV20-1	TRBJ1-5	.	TGCAGTGCTTCCCCGGGGGCGGGAAATCAGCCCCAGCATTTT	CSASPGAGNQPQHF
many	TRBV14	TRBJ2-1	.	TGTGCCAGCAGCCAAGCGTTGGCAGTCCAGACTAGTCCCTTTGAGCAGTTCTTC	CASSQALAVQTSPFEQFF
few	TRBV7-8	TRBJ1-6	.	TGTGCCAGCAGCCTACAGTACTCCTATAATTCACCCCTCCACTTT	CASSLQYSYNSPLHF
few	TRBV18	TRBJ1-1	.	TGTGCCAGCTCTCCTGACAGTGAGACTGAAGCTTTCTTT	CASSPDSETEAFF
few	TRBV27	TRBJ1-4	TRBD1	TGTGCCAGCAATTCAGCCGGGACAGGGCGAGAAAAACTGTTTTTT	CASNSAGTGREKLFF